This T cell receptor beta chain was identified during a study of shared clonotypes between healthy human individuals. Study summary: Used for every donor were three CD4 naive, three CD4 memory, two CD8 naive and one CD8 memory plate.

Terminally differentiated effector memory CD45RA+ cells were excluded from the naive CD8 cells, which were CD45RO-negative and positively selected for CCR7. Every immunoSEQ plate was one replicate of a subset's evenly spread DNA. Sequencing used immunoSEQ multiplex PCR; TCRdb keeps in-frame clones, though not all of them. The profile covers 630,000 or so clones, with roughly 98% appearing a single time and around 0.3% taken by the ten largest. Concerning this clone: Its antigen is not identified.

The study, taken as a whole, reports: Expectations were that clonotype sharing among donors would be affected by sequencing depth. The study sampled only blood, and tissue repertoires likely differ.

This receptor was taken from a man younger than 40 in good health. Sequencing was performed on naive CD8+ T cells sorted from blood.

The CDR3 region has the DNA TGTGCCAGCAGATATCTGAACACTGAAGCTTTCTTT. Residues: CASRYLNTEAFF. The chain couples TRBV28 to TRBJ1-1; unclear D gene. V was cut by 6 bases and J by 0 bases, with 5 bases left in between. The CDR3 contains 12 residues. The germline V gene has CDR1 MDHEN and CDR2 SYDVKM.